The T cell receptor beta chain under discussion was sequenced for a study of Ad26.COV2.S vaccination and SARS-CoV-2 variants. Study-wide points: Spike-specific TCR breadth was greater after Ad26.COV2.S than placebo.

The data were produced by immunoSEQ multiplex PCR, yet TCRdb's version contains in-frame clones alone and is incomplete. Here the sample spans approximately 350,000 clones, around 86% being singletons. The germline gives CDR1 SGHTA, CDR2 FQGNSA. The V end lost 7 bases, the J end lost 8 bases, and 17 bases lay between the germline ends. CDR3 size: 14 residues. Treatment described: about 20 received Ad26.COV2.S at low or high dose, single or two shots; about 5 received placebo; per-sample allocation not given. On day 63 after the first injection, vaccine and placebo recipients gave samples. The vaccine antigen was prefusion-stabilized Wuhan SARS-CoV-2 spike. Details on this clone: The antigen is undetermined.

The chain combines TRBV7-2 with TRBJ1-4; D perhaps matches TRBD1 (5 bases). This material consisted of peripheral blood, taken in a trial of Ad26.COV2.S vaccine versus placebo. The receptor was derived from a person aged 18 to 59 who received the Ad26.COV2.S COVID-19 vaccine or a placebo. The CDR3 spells CASTPGGGWEKLFF. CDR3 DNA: TGTGCCAGCACTCCGGGCGGGGGTTGGGAAAAACTGTTTTTT.